Presented here are 16 T cell receptor beta chains from one specimen sequenced in a study of shared clonotypes between healthy human individuals (dated by TCRdb to about 2020). Library preparation was by the immunoSEQ multiplex PCR assay. The table comes from immuneACCESS by way of TCRdb, which keeps in-frame sequences with V and J called. Part of the clones is missing from these tables; in studies checked, under half for an unresolved V gene and the rest for unknown reasons. This sample has 300,000 to 400,000 clones in its table, and roughly 84% of those were observed once. The leading ten clones occupy 15% to 20% of the sample. Sequenced sample: memory CD8+ T cells sorted from blood. The cell subset or site tag for this specimen amounts to: CD45RO+ cells pooled with CCR7-negative TemRA cells. Receptors were obtained from a man between 18 and 29 years old in good health.

The CDR3 bases are TGTGCCAGCAGCCCAGAGGGGTACTCCTACGAGCAGTACTTC. Residues: CASSPEGYSYEQYF. This chain joins TRBV9 and TRBJ2-7; D might be TRBD1 or TRBD2, each matching 5 bases. Germline CDR1 SGDLS, CDR2 YYNGEE. This CDR3 has 14 residues. Trimming took 4 bases from V and 0 from J, leaving 11 bases between them.

V and J are TRBV5-1 and TRBJ2-7; 9 nucleotides line up with TRBD2. Trimming removed 3 bases from V and 3 bases from J; junction bases left unmatched: 4. Germline V gene sequence: CDR1 SGHRS, CDR2 YFSETQ. The CDR3 length is 14 residues. For the CDR3, the DNA is TGCGCCAGCAGCTGGCGGGAGGGCGGCTACGAGCAGTACTTC. Translated: CASSWREGGYEQYF.

Only one count was recorded for this clone. The V call is TRBV10-2, the J call TRBJ2-5; TRBD1 matches 8 bases. Germline V gene data show CDR1 as WSHSY and CDR2 as SAAADI. V was clipped by 0 bases and J by 4 bases; unmatched bases: 4. The CDR3 totals 15 residues. CDR3 amino acids: CASSESWTGPETQYF. The CDR3 region has the DNA TGCGCCAGCAGTGAGTCATGGACAGGGCCAGAGACCCAGTACTTC.

The chain couples TRBV5-6 to TRBJ1-2; 9 nucleotides align to TRBD1. V dropped 3 bases and J dropped 4; count of bases not matched to a gene: 7. This CDR3 contains 15 residues. Germline V gene lookup returns CDR1 SGHDT and CDR2 YYEEEE. Here the CDR3 DNA reads TGTGCCAGCAGCTACGGACAGGGGAATAGCTATGGCTACACCTTC. Translated: CASSYGQGNSYGYTF.

This chain connects TRBV10-1 to TRBJ1-3; no clear D. The CDR3 runs to 14 residues. Germline lookup yields CDR1 WNHNN and CDR2 SYGVQD (reference sequence). V gave up 5 bases and J gave up 0 bases, with 8 bases separating them. Written as DNA, the CDR3 is TGCGCCAGCAGTCGGGGATTCTCTGGAAACACCATATATTTT. This sequence encodes CASSRGFSGNTIYF.

V usage is TRBV5-6 and J usage is TRBJ2-7, with D tentatively TRBD2 (6 bases). From germline, CDR1 is SGHDT and CDR2 YYEEEE. The CDR3 covers 14 residues. The V end lost 2 bases, the J end lost 2 bases, and 11 bases lay between the germline ends. The CDR3 coding sequence is TGTGCCAGCAGCTTATGGGGGGTGCCCTACGAGCAGTACTTC. It translates to CASSLWGVPYEQYF.

This chain joins TRBV2 and TRBJ2-1, with no clear D. With 2 bases removed from V and 0 bases from J, the gap between germline ends came to 8 bases. The CDR3 has 15 residues. Germline CDR1 is SNHLY and CDR2 is FYNNEI. CDR3 DNA: TGTGCCAGCAGTGAATTCCCAAGCTCCTACAATGAGCAGTTCTTC. Protein sequence: CASSEFPSSYNEQFF.

As DNA, the CDR3 is TGTGCCAGCTCACCACAGGGCAGAGGCTACAATGAGCAGTTCTTC. Protein sequence: CASSPQGRGYNEQFF. The V and J genes are TRBV18 and TRBJ2-1, with D uncertain. This CDR3 is 15 amino acids long. Deletions cut 1 base from V and 3 bases from J, with 10 bases between. Germline lookup yields CDR1 KGHSH and CDR2 LQKENI.

The CDR3 bases are TGCGCCAGCAGCCCGGGGACAGGGCGTACTGAAGCTTTCTTT. Translated, it gives CASSPGTGRTEAFF. The chain is built from TRBV5-1 and TRBJ1-1; 9 bases fit TRBD1. This CDR3 has 14 residues. V lost 4 bases, J lost 5 bases, and 6 bases stayed unmatched. The germline CDR1 and CDR2 sequences are SGHRS and YFSETQ.

The chain is built from TRBV27 and TRBJ2-2; D is undetermined. From germline, CDR1 is MNHEY and CDR2 SMNVEV (reference sequence). V lost 4 bases and J lost 0, with 6 bases in between. CDR3 size: 14 residues. CDR3 sequence: CASSSRPNTGELFF. CDR3 coding DNA: TGTGCCAGCAGTTCCCGACCGAACACCGGGGAGCTGTTTTTT.

The V call is TRBV6-1, the J call TRBJ2-5; TRBD1 matches at 10 bases. The germline gives CDR1 MNHNS, CDR2 SASEGT. Trimming removed 6 bases from V and 5 bases from J; junction bases left unmatched: 6. This CDR3 contains 14 residues. Here the CDR3 DNA reads TGTGCCAGCAGACCGACAGGGGGCCGGGAGACCCAGTACTTC. This encodes CASRPTGGRETQYF.

V and J are TRBV4-3 and TRBJ2-1, with D perhaps TRBD2 (6 bases). Germline V CDR1 and CDR2: LGHNA, YSLEER. CDR3 length: 17 amino acids. Trimming removed 0 bases from V and 4 bases from J, with 16 bases in between. The CDR3 bases are TGCGCCAGCAGCCAAGATAGTACCCGGGAGTCGTACAATGAGCAGTTCTTC. Protein product: CASSQDSTRESYNEQFF.

The V call is TRBV5-1, the J call TRBJ2-1, with D uncertain. V was cut by 7 bases and J by 0 bases, with 14 bases left in between. The CDR3 runs 15 residues. Germline CDR1 reads SGHRS; CDR2 reads YFSETQ. CDR3 sequence: CASGVEQSSYNEQFF. The CDR3 region has the DNA TGCGCCAGCGGTGTCGAGCAGAGCTCCTACAATGAGCAGTTCTTC.

This clone was seen only once. The chain employs TRBV5-1 and TRBJ2-7; 10 nucleotides line up with TRBD1. Germline loops: CDR1 SGHRS, CDR2 YFSETQ. This CDR3 is built from 20 residues. J gave up 8 bases and V 3 bases, and 26 bases lay outside the gene matches. The CDR3 sequence: CASSYPAGTGVGADPLQQYF. DNA of the CDR3: TGCGCCAGCAGCTATCCCGCCGGGACAGGGGTGGGAGCGGACCCCCTACAGCAGTACTTC.

The chain joins TRBV6-1 to TRBJ2-7; 12 bases fit TRBD1. This CDR3 contains 16 residues. Trimming removed 2 bases from V and 3 bases from J; junction bases left unmatched: 5. Germline V gene lookup returns CDR1 MNHNS and CDR2 SASEGT. For the CDR3, the DNA is TGTGCCAGCAGTGAACGGGGGACAGGGGGCGTCTACGAGCAGTACTTC. Translated: CASSERGTGGVYEQYF.

The rearrangement uses TRBV7-2 and TRBJ2-3; D is undetermined. CDR3 length: 12 amino acids. Germline V gene sequence: CDR1 SGHTA, CDR2 FQGNSA. V lost 4 bases and J 4 bases, leaving 6 bases between the germline ends. The CDR3 region has the DNA TGTGCCAGCAGCTATTTCCCAGATACGCAGTATTTT. As protein: CASSYFPDTQYF.